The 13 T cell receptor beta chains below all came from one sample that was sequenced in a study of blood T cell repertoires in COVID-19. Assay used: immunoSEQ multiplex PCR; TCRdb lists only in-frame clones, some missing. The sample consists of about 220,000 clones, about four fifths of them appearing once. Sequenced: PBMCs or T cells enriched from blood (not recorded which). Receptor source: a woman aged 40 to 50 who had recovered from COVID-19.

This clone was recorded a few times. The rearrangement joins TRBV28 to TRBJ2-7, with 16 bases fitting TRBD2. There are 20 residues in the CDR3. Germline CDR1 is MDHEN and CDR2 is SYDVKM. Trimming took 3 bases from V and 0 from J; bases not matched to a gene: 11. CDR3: CASSFRSLGLAGGSSYEQYF. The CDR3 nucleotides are TGTGCCAGCAGTTTCAGATCTTTGGGACTAGCGGGGGGGAGCTCCTACGAGCAGTACTTC.

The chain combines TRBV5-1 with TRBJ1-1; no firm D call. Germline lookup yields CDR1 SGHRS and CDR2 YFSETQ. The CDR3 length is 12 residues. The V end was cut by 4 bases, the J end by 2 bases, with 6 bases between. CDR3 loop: CASSTVNTEAFF. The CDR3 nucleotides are TGCGCCAGCAGCACAGTTAACACTGAAGCTTTCTTT.

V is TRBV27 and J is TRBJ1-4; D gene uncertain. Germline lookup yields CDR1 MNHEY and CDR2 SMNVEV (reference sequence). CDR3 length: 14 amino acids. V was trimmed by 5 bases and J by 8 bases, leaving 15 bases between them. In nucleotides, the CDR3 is TGTGCCAGCAGTCTTTCTAATGGGGAGGAAAAACTGTTTTTT. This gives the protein CASSLSNGEEKLFF.

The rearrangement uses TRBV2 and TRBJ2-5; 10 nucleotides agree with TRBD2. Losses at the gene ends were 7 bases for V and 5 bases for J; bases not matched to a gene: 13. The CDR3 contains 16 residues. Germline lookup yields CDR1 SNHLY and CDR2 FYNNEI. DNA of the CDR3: TGTGCCAGCACGGTTCCTATAGCGGGAGGCCAGGAGACCCAGTACTTC. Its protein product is CASTVPIAGGQETQYF.

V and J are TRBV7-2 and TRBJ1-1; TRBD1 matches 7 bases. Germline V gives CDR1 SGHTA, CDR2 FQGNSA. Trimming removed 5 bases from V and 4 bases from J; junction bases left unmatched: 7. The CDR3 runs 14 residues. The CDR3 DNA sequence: TGTGCCAGCAGCCCGCAGACAGGGAGCACTGAAGCTTTCTTT. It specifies CASSPQTGSTEAFF.

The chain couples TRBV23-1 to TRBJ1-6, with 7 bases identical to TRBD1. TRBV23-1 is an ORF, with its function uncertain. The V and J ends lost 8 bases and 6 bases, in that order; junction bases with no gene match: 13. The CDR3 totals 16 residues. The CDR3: CASPETGTPVNSPLHF. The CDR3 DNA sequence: TGCGCCAGCCCAGAGACAGGGACGCCCGTTAATTCACCCCTCCACTTT.

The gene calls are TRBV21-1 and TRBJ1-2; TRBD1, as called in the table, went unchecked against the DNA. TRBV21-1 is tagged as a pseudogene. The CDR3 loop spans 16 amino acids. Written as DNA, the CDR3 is TGTGCCGTTCAGGGGGCTTTAGAGGACCGTGGCTATGGCTACACCTTC. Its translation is CAVQGALEDRGYGYTF.

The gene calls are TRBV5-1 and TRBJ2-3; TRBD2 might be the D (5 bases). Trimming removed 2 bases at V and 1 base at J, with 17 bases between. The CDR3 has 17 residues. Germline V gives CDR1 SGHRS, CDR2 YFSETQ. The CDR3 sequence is CASSLPRGARRTDTQYF. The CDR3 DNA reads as TGCGCCAGCAGCTTACCCCGGGGAGCACGTCGCACAGATACGCAGTATTTT.

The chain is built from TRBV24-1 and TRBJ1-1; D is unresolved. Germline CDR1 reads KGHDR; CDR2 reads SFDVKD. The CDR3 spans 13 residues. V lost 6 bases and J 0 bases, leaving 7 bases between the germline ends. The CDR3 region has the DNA TGTGCCACCAGTTCAGTCATGAACACTGAAGCTTTCTTT. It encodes CATSSVMNTEAFF.

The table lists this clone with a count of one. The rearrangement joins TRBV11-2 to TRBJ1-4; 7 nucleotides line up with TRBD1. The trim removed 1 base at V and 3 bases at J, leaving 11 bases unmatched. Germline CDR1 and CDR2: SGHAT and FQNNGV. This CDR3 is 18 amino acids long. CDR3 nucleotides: TGTGCCAGCAGCTTAGTTTACAGGGGAGTGGGGCCTAATGAAAAACTGTTTTTT. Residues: CASSLVYRGVGPNEKLFF. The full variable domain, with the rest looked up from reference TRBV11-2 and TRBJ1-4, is EAGVAQSPRYKIIEKRQSVAFWCNPISGHATLYWYQQILGQGPKLLIQFQNNGVVDDSQLPKDRFSAERLKGVDSTLKIQPAKLEDSAVYLCASSLVYRGVGPNEKLFFGSGTQLSVL.

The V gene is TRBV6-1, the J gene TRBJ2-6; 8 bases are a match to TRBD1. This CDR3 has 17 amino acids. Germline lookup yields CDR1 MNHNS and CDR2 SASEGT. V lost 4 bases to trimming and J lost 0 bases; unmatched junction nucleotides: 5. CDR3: CASSVTGAGSGANVLTF. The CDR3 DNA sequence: TGTGCCAGCAGTGTGACAGGGGCCGGCTCTGGGGCCAACGTCCTGACTTTC.

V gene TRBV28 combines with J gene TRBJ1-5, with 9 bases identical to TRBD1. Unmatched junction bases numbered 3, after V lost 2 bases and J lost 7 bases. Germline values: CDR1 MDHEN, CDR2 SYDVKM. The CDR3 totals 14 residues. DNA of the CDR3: TGTGCCAGCAGTTTAACAGGGGGCGGCCAGCCCCAGCATTTT. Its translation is CASSLTGGGQPQHF.

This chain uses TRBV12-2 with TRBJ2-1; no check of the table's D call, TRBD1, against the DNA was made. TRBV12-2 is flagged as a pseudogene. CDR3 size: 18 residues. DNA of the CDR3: TGTGCAAGTCGCTTAGCGCCCCCAGGGTCCCGTTCCTACAATGAGCAGTTCTTC. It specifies CASRLAPPGSRSYNEQFF.